The sequence of this T cell receptor beta chain was determined in a study of shared clonotypes between healthy human individuals. Study-wide findings and caveats: Few donors limited the genetic and exposure-history diversity represented. Generation probabilities of non-shared clonotypes were lower (relative to those shared by all four donors).

Worth noting for this clone: The antigen remains undetermined.

Generated by immunoSEQ multiplex PCR, the TCRdb table keeps only in-frame clones and is missing some. The sample lists 110,000 or so clones; around two thirds were seen once. The CDR3 extends over 16 amino acids. The sequenced sample was memory CD8+ T cells sorted from blood. Noted subset: CD45RO+ cells pooled with CCR7-negative TemRA cells. This chain joins TRBV21-1 and TRBJ2-3; the D segment call TRBD2 is taken from the table without a DNA check. TRBV21-1 is a listed pseudogene. The TCR was taken from a woman in her 30s in good health. CDR3 region: CASRVLVAVMQDTQYF. Written as DNA, the CDR3 is TGTGCCAGCAGGGTCCTCGTAGCAGTCATGCAAGATACGCAGTATTTT.